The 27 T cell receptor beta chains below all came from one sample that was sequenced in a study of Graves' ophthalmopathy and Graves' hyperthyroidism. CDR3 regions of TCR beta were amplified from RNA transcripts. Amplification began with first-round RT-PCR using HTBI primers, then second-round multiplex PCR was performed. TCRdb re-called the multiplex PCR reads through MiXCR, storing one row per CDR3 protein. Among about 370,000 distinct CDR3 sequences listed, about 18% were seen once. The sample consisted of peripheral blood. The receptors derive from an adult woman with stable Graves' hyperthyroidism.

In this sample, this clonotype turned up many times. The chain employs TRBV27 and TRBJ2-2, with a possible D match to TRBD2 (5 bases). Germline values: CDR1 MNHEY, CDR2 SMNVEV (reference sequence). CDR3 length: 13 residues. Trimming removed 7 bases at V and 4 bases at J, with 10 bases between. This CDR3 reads CASNVLGTGELFF. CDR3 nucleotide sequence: TGTGCCAGCAATGTACTAGGCACCGGGGAGCTGTTTTTT.

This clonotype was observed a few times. The CDR3 region is CASSINSVGELFF. The CDR3 DNA reads as TGTGCCAGTAGTATAAATTCTGTGGGGGAGCTGTTTTTT. The chain recombines TRBV19 with TRBJ2-2; no reliable D call. Trimming removed 2 bases at V and 8 bases at J, with 9 bases between. The germline V gene encodes CDR1 LNHDA and CDR2 SQIVND (reference sequence). This CDR3 region has 13 residues.

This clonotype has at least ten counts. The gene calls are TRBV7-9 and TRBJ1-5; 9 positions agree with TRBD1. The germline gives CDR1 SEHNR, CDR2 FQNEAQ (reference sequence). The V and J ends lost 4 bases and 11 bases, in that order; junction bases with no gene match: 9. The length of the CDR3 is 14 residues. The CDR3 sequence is CASSSGTGIESQHF. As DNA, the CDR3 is TGTGCCAGCAGCTCCGGGACAGGGATTGAATCCCAGCATTTT.

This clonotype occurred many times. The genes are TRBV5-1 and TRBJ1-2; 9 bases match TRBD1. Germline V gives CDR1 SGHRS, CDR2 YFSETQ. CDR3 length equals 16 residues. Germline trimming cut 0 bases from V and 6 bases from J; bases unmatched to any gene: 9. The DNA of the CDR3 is TGCGCCAGCAGCTTGGAGGGCCGGACAGGGGTCCATGGCTACACCTTC. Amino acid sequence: CASSLEGRTGVHGYTF.

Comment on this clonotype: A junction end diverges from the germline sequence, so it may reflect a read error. Here the CDR3 DNA reads TGCAGTGCTATTAAGTCGGGAGGGCCGGGACACTTC. This codes for CSAIKSGGPGHF. The rearrangement links TRBV20-1 to TRBJ2-7; 8 bases map to TRBD2. Germline V gives CDR1 DFQATT, CDR2 SNEGSKA (reference sequence). CDR3 length: 12 amino acids.

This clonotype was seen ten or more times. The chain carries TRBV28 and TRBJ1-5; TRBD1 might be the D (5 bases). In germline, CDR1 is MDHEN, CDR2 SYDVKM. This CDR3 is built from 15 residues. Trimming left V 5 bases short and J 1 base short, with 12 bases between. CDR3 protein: CASSMGPGSNQPQHF. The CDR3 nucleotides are TGTGCCAGCAGTATGGGGCCAGGGAGCAATCAGCCCCAGCATTTT.

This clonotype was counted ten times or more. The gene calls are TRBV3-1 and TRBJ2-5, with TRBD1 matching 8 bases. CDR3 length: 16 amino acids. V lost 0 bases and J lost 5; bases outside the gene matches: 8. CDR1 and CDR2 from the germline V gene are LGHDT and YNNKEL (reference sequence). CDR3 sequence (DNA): TGTGCCAGCAGCCAAGATCGAGACAGGGGTCGGGAGACCCAGTACTTC. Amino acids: CASSQDRDRGRETQYF.

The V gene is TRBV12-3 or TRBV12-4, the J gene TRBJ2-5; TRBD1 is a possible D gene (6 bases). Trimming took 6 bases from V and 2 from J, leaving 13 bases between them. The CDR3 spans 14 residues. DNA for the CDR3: TGTGCCAGCAGATCGGACAGAGGTCAAGAGACCCAGTACTTC. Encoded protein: CASRSDRGQETQYF.

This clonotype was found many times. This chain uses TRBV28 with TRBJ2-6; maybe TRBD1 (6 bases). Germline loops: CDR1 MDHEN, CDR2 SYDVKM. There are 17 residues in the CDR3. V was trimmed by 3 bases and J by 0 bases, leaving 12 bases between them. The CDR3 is CASSLMTGNSGANVLTF. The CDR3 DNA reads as TGTGCCAGCAGTTTGATGACAGGCAACTCTGGGGCCAACGTCCTGACTTTC.

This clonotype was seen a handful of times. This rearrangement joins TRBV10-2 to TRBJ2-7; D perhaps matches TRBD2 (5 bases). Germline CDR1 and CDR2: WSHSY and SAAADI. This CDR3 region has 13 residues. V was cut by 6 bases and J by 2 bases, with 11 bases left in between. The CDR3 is CASRDFFTYEQYF. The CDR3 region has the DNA TGCGCCAGCAGGGACTTTTTCACCTACGAGCAGTACTTC.

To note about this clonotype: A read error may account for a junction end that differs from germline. CDR3: CASSLEGGIRAQYF. The CDR3 DNA follows: TGTGCTAGCAGCTTAGAGGGCGGGATAAGAGCCCAGTACTTC. V gene TRBV7-7 combines with J gene TRBJ2-5; perhaps TRBD2 as D (6 bases). Germline CDR1 SSHAT, CDR2 FNYEAQ (reference sequence). The CDR3 is 14 residues long.

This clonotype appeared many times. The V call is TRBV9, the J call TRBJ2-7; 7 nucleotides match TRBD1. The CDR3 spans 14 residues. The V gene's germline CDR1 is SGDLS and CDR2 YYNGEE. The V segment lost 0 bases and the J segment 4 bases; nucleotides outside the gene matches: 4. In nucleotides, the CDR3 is TGTGCCAGCAGCGTAGCCGACAGGGAGTACGAGCAGTACTTC. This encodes CASSVADREYEQYF.

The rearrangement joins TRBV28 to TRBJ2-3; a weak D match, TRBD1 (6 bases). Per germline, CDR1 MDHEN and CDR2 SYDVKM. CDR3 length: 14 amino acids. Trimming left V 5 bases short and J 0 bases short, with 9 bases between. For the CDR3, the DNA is TGTGCCAGCAGTAACAGGGCTAGCACAGATACGCAGTATTTT. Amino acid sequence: CASSNRASTDTQYF. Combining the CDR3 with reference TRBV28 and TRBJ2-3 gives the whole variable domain DVKVTQSSRYLVKRTGEKVFLECVQDMDHENMFWYRQDPGLGLRLIYFSYDVKMKEKGDIPEGYSVSREKKERFSLILESASTNQTSMYLCASSNRASTDTQYFGPGTRLTVL.

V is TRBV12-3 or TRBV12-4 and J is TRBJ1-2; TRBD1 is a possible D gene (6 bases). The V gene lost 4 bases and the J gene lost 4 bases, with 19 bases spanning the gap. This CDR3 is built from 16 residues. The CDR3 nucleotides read TGTGCCAGCAGTTCCTCGTACAGGGTTAAATTCTATGGCTACACCTTC. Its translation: CASSSSYRVKFYGYTF.

The CDR3 sequence is CASSLVWGHIPYEQYF. In DNA form, the CDR3 reads TGTGCCAGCAGCTTAGTGTGGGGACATATTCCCTACGAGCAGTACTTC. The chain links TRBV11-2 to TRBJ2-7; perhaps TRBD1 as D (6 bases). This CDR3 contains 16 residues. Per the germline V gene, CDR1 is SGHAT and CDR2 is FQNNGV. Trimming cost V 1 base and J 2 bases, with 15 bases left between them.

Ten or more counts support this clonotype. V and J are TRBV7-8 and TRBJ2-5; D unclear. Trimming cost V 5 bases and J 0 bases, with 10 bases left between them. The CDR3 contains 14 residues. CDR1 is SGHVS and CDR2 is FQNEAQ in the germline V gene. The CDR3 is CASSPGGNQETQYF. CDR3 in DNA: TGTGCCAGCAGCCCGGGTGGAAACCAAGAGACCCAGTACTTC.

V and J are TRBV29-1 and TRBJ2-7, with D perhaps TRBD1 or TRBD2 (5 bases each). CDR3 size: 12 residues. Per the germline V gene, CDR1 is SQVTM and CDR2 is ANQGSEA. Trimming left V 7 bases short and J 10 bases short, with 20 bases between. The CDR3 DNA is TGCAGCGCCGGGGTCAGGGCACGGGATCAGTACTTC. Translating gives CSAGVRARDQYF.

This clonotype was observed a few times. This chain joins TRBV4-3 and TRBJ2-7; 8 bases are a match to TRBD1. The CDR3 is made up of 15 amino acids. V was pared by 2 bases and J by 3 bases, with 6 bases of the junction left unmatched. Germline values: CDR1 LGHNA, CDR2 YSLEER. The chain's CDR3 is CASSQSGTGLYEQYF. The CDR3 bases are TGCGCCAGCAGCCAATCCGGGACAGGACTCTACGAGCAGTACTTC.

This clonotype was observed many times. CDR3 sequence reads: CASSTAELSETQYF. CDR3 DNA: TGTGCCAGCAGTACGGCAGAACTTTCGGAGACCCAGTACTTC. The rearrangement uses TRBV6-2 or TRBV6-3 and TRBJ2-5; D uncertain. Trimming left V 5 bases short and J 5 bases short, with 15 bases between. Germline CDR1 reads MNHEY; CDR2 reads SVGEGT. The CDR3 is 14 residues long.

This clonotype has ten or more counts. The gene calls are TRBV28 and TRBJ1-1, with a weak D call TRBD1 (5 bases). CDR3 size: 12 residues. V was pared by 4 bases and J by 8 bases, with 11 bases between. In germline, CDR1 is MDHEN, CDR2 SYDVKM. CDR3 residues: CASSSGAMEAFF. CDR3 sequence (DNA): TGTGCCAGCAGTTCTGGGGCCATGGAAGCTTTCTTT.

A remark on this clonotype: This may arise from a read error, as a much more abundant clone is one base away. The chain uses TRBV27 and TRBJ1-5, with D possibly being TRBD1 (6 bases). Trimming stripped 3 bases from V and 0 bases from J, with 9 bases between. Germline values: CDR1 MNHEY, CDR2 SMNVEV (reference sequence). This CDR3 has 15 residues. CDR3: CASSFGGLSNQPQHF. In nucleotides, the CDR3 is TGTGCCAGCAGTTTCGGGGGCCTTAGCAATCAGCCCCAGCATTTT.

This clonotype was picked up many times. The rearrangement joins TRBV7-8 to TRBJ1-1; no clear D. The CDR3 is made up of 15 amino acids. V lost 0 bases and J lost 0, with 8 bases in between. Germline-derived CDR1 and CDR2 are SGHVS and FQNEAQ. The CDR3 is CASSLAALMNTEAFF. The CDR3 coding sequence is TGTGCCAGCAGCTTAGCCGCTCTTATGAACACTGAAGCTTTCTTT.

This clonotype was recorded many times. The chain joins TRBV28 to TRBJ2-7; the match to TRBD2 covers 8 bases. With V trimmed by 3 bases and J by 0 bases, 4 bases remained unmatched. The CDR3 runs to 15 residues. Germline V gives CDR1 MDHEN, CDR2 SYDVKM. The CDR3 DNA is TGTGCCAGCAGTTTTGAAGCGGGGGCCTCCTACGAGCAGTACTTC. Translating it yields CASSFEAGASYEQYF.

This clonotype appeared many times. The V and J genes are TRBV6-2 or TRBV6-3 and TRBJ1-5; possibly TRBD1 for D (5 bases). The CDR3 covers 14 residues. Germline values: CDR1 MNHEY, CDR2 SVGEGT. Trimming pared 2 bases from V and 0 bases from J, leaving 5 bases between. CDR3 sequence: CASSYQGSNQPQHF. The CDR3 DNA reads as TGTGCCAGCAGTTACCAGGGTAGCAATCAGCCCCAGCATTTT.

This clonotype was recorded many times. CDR3 bases: TGTGCCAGCAGCCCACAGACAGGGAGCGCGGAGACCCAGTACTTC. It specifies CASSPQTGSAETQYF. V is TRBV13 and J is TRBJ2-5; 7 bases map to TRBD1. CDR1 PRHDT and CDR2 FYEKMQ come from the germline V gene (reference sequence). With V trimmed by 5 bases and J by 5 bases, 11 bases remained unmatched. The CDR3 has 15 amino acids.

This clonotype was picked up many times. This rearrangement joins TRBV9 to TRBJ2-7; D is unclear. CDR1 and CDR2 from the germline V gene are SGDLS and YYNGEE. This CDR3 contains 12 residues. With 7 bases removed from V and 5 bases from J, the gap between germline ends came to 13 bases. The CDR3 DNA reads TGTGCCAGCTACCATAAACCCCACGAGCAGTACTTC. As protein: CASYHKPHEQYF.

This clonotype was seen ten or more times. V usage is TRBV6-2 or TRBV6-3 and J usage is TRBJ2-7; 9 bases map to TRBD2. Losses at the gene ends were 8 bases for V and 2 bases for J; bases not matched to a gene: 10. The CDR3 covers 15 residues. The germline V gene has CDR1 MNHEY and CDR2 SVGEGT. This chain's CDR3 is CASRIGLASPYEQYF. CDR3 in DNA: TGTGCCAGCCGGATCGGACTAGCGAGCCCCTACGAGCAGTACTTC.